The rows below give T cell receptor beta chains drawn from one sample of a study of T cells in Graves' hyperthyroidism and ophthalmopathy. In TCRdb, the multiplex PCR reads were re-called with MiXCR into one record per CDR3 protein. The profile shows fewer than 350,000 distinct CDR3 sequences, roughly 15% of them singletons. Sequencing was carried out using blood. The receptors originated from a woman aged 40 to 49 with Graves' hyperthyroidism. CDR3s include the opening cysteine and the closing phenylalanine or tryptophan. A D gene is named only where the DNA matches it firmly. The listing skips clone size in some rows; elsewhere it reads once, few, many or a size class.

clone size,J gene,D gene,V gene,CDR3 DNA,CDR3 protein
many,TRBJ2-7,TRBD1,TRBV2,TGTGCCAGCAGTTACTCCGGGACAGATTACGAGCAGTACTTC,CASSYSGTDYEQYF
many,TRBJ1-2,.,TRBV28,TGTGCCAGCAGATTAGGGGGAACTATTAGTGGCTACACCTTC,CASRLGGTISGYTF
many,TRBJ1-1,.,TRBV6-1,TGTGCCAGCAGACACCCCCGCGGGGGCACTGAAGCTTTCTTT,CASRHPRGGTEAFF
many,TRBJ1-1,.,TRBV11-2,TGTGCCAGCAACAGACCGGGAGGCTTCATGAACACTGAAGCTTTCTTT,CASNRPGGFMNTEAFF
many,TRBJ1-1,TRBD1,TRBV6-5,TGTGCCAGCAGTTACTCTACCGGGACAGGGGTCGCAAAAGCTTTCTTT,CASSYSTGTGVAKAFF
.,TRBJ1-2,.,TRBV18,TGTGCCAGCGCCCCCGACGCTAACTATGGCTACACCTTC,CASAPDANYGYTF
many,TRBJ2-5,TRBD2,TRBV12-3/TRBV12-4,TGTGCCAGCAGCCCCATTACCCCCCTAGCGGGAGGGGGGGAGACCCAGTACTTC,CASSPITPLAGGGETQYF
many,TRBJ1-1,.,TRBV28,TGTGCCAGCAGTTTATACCCCACGACAGAATCGGCTTTCTTT,CASSLYPTTESAFF
few,TRBJ1-6,.,TRBV4-1,TGCGCCAGCAGCCCTCAAGAATCCTCACCCCTCCACTTT,CASSPQESSPLHF
many,TRBJ1-5,.,TRBV12-3/TRBV12-4,TGTGCCAGCAGTTTCAGGGTCGTAGAACAGCCCCAGCATTTT,CASSFRVVEQPQHF
.,TRBJ2-3,.,TRBV6-5,TGTGCCAGCAGTTACGGGCGGACCACAGATACGCAGTATTTT,CASSYGRTTDTQYF
many,TRBJ2-1,.,TRBV18,TGTGCCAGCTCACCAGGGGGCTCAGCGGATGAGCAGTTCTTC,CASSPGGSADEQFF
.,TRBJ2-2,TRBD2,TRBV5-1,TGCGCCAGCAGCTTGGACCCTCTAGCGGGACGGAACACCGGGGAGCTGTTTTTT,CASSLDPLAGRNTGELFF
few,TRBJ2-1,TRBD2,TRBV18,TGTGCCAGCTCACCACTACTAGCGGGAGCGAATGAGCAGTTCTTC,CASSPLLAGANEQFF
many,TRBJ2-3,TRBD2,TRBV11-2,TGTGCCAGCACCCCCGGGACTAGCGGGACGCAGTATTTT,CASTPGTSGTQYF